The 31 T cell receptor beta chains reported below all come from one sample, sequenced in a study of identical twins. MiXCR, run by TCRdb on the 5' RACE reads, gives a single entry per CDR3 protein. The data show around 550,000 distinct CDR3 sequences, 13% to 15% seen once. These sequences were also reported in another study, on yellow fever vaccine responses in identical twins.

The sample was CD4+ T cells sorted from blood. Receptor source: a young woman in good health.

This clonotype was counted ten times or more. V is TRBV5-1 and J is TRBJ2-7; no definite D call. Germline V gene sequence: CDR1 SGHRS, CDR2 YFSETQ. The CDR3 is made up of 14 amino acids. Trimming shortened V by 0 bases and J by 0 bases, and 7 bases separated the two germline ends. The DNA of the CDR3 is TGCGCCAGCAGCTTGGACGGCCCCTCCTACGAGCAGTACTTC. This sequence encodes CASSLDGPSYEQYF.

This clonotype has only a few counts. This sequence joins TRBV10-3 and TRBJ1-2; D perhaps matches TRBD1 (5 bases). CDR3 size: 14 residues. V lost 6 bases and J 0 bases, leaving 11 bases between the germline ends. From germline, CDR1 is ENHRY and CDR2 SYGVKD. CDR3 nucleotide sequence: TGTGCCATCAGGCGGGACGGTCCTAACTATGGCTACACCTTC. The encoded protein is CAIRRDGPNYGYTF.

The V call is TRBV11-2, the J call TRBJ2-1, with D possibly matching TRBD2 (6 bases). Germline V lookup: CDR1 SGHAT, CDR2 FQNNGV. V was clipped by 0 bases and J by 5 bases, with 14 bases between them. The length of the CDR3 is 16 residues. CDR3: CASSLDQERAHNEQFF. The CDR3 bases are TGTGCCAGCAGCTTAGATCAGGAGCGGGCACACAATGAGCAGTTCTTC.

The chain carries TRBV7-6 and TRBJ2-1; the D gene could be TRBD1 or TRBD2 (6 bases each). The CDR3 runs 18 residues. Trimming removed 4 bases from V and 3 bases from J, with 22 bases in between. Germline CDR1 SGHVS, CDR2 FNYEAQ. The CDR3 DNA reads TGTGCCAGCAGCTCTAAGACGTTAGGGGGGTGGGGCTACAATGAGCAGTTCTTC. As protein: CASSSKTLGGWGYNEQFF.

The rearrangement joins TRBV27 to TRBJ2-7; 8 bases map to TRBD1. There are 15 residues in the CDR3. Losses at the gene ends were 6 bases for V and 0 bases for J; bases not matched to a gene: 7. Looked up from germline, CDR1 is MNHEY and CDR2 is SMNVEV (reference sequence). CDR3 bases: TGTGCCAGCAGCCCGGGACAGGAGAGCTCCTACGAGCAGTACGTC. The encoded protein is CASSPGQESSYEQYV.

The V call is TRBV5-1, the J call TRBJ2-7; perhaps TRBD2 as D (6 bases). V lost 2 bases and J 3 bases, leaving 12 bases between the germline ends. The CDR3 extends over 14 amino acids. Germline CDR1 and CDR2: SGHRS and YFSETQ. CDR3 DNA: TGCGCCAGCAGCTTTGGGGGGATTAGCTACGAGCAGTACTTC. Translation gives CASSFGGISYEQYF.

The CDR3 sequence: CASSPARTDEQFF. In nucleotides, the CDR3 is TGCGCCAGCAGCCCCGCCAGGACCGATGAGCAGTTCTTC. This chain joins TRBV5-1 and TRBJ2-1, with D unresolved. V lost 4 bases and J lost 8, with 13 bases in between. CDR1 and CDR2 (germline): SGHRS, YFSETQ. The CDR3 runs to 13 residues.

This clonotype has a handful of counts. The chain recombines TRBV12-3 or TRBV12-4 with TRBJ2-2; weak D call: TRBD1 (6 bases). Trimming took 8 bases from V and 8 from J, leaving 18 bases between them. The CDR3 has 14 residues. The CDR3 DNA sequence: TGTGCCAGCGACGGAGGTTGGGGGCAAGGGGAGCTGTTTTTT. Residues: CASDGGWGQGELFF.

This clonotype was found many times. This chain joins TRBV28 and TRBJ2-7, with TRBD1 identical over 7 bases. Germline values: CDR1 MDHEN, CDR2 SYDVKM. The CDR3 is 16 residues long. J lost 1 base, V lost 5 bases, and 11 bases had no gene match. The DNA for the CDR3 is TGTGCCAGCAGTACCTTTCCGGGACAGCGTTCCTACGAGCAGTACTTC. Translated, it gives CASSTFPGQRSYEQYF.

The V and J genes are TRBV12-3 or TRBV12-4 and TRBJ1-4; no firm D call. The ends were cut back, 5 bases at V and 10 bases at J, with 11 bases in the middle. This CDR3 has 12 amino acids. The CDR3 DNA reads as TGTGCCAGCAGTAAGCACAATCGAAAACTGTTTTTT. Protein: CASSKHNRKLFF.

The CDR3 DNA sequence: TGTGCCAGCAGCCCGTTGTGGGAACGCACTGAAGCTTTCTTT. It is translated as CASSPLWERTEAFF. The rearrangement links TRBV9 to TRBJ1-1; D is undetermined. The V gene's germline CDR1 is SGDLS and CDR2 YYNGEE. This CDR3 region has 14 residues. The ends were cut back, 4 bases at V and 4 bases at J, with 14 bases in the middle.

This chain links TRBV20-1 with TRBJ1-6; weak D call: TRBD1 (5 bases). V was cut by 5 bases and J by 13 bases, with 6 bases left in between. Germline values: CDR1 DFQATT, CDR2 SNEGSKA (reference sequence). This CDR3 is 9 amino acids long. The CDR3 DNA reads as TGCAGTGCTGGGGGGCCCCTCCACTTT. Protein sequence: CSAGGPLHF.

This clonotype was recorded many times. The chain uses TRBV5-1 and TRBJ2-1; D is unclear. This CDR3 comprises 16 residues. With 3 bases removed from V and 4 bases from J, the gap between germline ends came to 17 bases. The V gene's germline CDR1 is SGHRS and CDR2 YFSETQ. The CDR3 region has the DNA TGCGCCAGCAGCTCCTCGACGCCGCCACCGTACAATGAGCAGTTCTTC. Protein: CASSSSTPPPYNEQFF.

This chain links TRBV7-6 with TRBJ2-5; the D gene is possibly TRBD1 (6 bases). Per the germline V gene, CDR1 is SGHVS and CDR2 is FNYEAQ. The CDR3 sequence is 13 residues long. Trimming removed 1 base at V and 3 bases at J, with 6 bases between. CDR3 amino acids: CASSLDREETQYF. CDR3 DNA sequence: TGTGCCAGCAGCTTAGACAGGGAAGAGACCCAGTACTTC.

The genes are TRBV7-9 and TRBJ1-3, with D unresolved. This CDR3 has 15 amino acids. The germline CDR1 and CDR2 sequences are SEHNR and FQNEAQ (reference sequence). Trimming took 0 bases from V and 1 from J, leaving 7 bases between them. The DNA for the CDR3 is TGTGCCAGCAGCTTAGCGTGGGAATCTGGAAACACCATATATTTT. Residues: CASSLAWESGNTIYF.

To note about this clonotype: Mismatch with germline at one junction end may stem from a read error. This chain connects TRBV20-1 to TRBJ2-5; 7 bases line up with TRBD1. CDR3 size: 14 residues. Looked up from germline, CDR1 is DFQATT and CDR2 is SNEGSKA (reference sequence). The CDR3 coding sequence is TGCAGTGCTAACATGGTGGGACAGACAGAGATCCAGTACTTC. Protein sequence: CSANMVGQTEIQYF.

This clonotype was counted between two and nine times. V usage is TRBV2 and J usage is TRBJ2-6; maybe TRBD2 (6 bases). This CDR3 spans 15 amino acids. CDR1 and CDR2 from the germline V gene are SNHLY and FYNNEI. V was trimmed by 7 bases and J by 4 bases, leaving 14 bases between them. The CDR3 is CASTDRGTGANVLTF. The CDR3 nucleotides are TGTGCCAGCACCGACCGGGGGACCGGGGCCAACGTCCTGACTTTC.

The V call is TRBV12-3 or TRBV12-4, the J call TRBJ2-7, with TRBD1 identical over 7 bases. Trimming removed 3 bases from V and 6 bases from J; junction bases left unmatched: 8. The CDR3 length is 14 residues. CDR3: CASSLTGTSFEQYF. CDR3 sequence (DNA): TGTGCCAGCAGTTTGACAGGGACCTCTTTCGAGCAGTACTTC.

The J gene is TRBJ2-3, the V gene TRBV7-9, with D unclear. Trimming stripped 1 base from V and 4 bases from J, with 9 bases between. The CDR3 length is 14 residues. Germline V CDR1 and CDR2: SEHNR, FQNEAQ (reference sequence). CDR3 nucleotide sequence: TGTGCCAGCAGCTTAGAATTAGATTCAGATACGCAGTATTTT. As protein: CASSLELDSDTQYF.

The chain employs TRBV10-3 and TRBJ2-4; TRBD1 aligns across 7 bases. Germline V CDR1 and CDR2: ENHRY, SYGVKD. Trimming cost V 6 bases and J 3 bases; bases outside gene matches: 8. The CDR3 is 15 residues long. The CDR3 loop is CAISPDRASKNIQYF. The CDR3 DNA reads TGTGCCATCAGCCCTGACAGGGCGAGCAAAAACATTCAGTACTTC.

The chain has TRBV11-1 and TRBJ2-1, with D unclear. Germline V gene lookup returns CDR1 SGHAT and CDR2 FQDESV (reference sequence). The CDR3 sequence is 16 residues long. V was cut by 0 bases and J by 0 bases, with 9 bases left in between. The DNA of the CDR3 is TGTGCCAGCAGCTTAGCGCCCGTTAGCTCCTACAATGAGCAGTTCTTC. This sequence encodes CASSLAPVSSYNEQFF. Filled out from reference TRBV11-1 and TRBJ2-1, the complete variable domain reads EAEVAQSPRYKITEKSQAVAFWCDPISGHATLYWYRQILGQGPELLVQFQDESVVDDSQLPKDRFSAERLKGVDSTLKIQPAELGDSAMYLCASSLAPVSSYNEQFFGPGTRLTVL.

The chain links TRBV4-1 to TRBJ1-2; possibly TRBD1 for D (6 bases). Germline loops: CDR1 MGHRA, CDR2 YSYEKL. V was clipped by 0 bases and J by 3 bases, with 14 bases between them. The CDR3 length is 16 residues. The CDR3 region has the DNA TGCGCCAGCAGCCAAGATGCGGCAGGGGTTGACTATGGCTACACCTTC. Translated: CASSQDAAGVDYGYTF.

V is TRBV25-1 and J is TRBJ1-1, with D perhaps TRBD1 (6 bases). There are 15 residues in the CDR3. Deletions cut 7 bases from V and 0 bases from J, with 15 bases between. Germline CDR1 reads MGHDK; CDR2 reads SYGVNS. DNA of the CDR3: TGTGCCAGCATTCCGGACAGCACCATGAACACTGAAGCTTTCTTT. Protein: CASIPDSTMNTEAFF.

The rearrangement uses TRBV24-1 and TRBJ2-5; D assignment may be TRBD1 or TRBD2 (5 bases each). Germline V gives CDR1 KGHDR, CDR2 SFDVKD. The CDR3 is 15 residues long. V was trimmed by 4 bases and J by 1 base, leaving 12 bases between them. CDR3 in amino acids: CATSESGPFQETQYF. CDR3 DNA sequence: TGTGCCACCAGTGAATCGGGACCCTTCCAAGAGACCCAGTACTTC.

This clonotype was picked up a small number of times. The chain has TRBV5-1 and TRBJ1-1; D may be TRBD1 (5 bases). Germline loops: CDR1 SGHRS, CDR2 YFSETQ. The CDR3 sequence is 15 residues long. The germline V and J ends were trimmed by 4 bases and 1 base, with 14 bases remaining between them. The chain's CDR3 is CASSHGGVPNTEAFF. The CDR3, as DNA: TGCGCCAGCAGCCACGGGGGAGTCCCGAACACTGAAGCTTTCTTT.

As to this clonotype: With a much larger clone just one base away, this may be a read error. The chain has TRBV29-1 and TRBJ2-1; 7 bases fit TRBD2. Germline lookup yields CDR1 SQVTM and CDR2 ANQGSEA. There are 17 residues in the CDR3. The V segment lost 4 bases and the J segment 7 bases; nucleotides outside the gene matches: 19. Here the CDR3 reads CSVVPRVVGGSWNEQFF. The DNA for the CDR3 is TGCAGCGTTGTCCCAAGGGTAGTGGGAGGGTCTTGGAATGAGCAGTTCTTC.

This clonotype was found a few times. The CDR3 reads CASSVTGTGQIGTDTQYF. CDR3 DNA sequence: TGTGCCAGCAGCGTAACTGGGACAGGACAAATCGGCACAGATACGCAGTATTTT. The J gene is TRBJ2-3, the V gene TRBV9; 8 nucleotides line up with TRBD1. The V segment lost 1 base and the J segment 1 base; nucleotides outside the gene matches: 11. CDR3 length: 18 amino acids. The germline CDR1 and CDR2 sequences are SGDLS and YYNGEE. The complete variable domain, with remaining parts taken from reference TRBV9 and TRBJ2-3, reads DSGVTQTPKHLITATGQRVTLRCSPRSGDLSVYWYQQSLDQGLQFLIQYYNGEERAKGNILERFSAQQFPDLHSELNLSSLELGDSALYFCASSVTGTGQIGTDTQYFGPGTRLTVL.

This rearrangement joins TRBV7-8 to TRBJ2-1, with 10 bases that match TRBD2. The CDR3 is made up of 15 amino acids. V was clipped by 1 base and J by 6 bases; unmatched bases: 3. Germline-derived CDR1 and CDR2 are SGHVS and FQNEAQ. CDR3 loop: CASSLERTSGNEQFF. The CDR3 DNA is TGTGCCAGCAGCTTAGAGCGGACTAGCGGCAATGAGCAGTTCTTC. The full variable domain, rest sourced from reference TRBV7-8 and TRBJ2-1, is GAGVSQSPRYKVAKRGQDVALRCDPISGHVSLFWYQQALGQGPEFLTYFQNEAQLDKSGLPSDRFFAERPEGSVSTLKIQRTQQEDSAVYLCASSLERTSGNEQFFGPGTRLTVL.

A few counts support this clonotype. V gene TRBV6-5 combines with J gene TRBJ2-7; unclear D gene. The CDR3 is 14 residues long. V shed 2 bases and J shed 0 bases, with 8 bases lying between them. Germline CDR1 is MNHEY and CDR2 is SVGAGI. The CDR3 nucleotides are TGTGCCAGCAGTTACATTGTCGGCTCCTACGAGCAGTACTTC. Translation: CASSYIVGSYEQYF.

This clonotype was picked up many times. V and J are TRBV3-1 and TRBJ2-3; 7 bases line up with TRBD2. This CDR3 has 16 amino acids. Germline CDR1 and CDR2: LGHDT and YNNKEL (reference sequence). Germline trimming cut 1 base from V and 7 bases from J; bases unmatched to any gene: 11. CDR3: CASSQVLLASGYTQYF. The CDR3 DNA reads TGTGCCAGCAGCCAAGTATTATTGGCTAGCGGATATACGCAGTATTTT.

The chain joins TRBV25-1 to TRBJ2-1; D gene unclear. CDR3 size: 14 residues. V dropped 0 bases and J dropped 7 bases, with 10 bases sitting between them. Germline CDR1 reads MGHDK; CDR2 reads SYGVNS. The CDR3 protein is CASSEYDVTNEQFF. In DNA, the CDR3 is TGTGCCAGCAGTGAATATGATGTTACAAATGAGCAGTTCTTC.